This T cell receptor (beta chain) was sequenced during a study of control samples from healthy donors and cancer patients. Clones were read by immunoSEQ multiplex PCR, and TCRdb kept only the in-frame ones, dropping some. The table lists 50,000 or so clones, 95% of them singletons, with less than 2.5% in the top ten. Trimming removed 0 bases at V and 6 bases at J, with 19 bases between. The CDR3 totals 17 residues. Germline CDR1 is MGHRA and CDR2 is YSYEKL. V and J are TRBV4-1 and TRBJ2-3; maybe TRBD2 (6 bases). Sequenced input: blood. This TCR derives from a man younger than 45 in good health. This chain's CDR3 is CASSQDAPSRESDTQYF. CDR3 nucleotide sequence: TGCGCCAGCAGCCAAGATGCCCCCAGTCGGGAGTCCGATACGCAGTATTTT.